Listed below are T cell receptor beta chains from one sample, sequenced in a study of PD-1 blockade in classical Hodgkin lymphoma. Generated by immunoSEQ multiplex PCR, the TCRdb table keeps only in-frame clones and is missing some. This table has about 21,000 clones, about 63% appearing once. This specimen was peripheral blood mononuclear cells (PBMCs), taken at baseline. The receptor source for this set is a human donor with classical Hodgkin lymphoma. Both conserved end residues are part of each CDR3. A D gene is named only where the DNA matches it firmly. Clone size is given for some rows only: seen once, a few or many times, or a class if the clone is expanded.

D gene	V gene	clone size	J gene	CDR3 protein	CDR3 DNA
-	TRBV5-8	-	TRBJ2-2	CASSFDSNTGELFF	TGTGCCAGCAGCTTCGACTCGAACACCGGGGAGCTGTTTTTT
-	TRBV25-1	once	TRBJ1-2	CASSDRQYGYTF	TGTGCCAGCAGTGACCGACAGTATGGCTACACCTTC
TRBD2	TRBV7-2	-	TRBJ2-3	CASSLLSAGDRDTQYF	TGTGCCAGCAGCTTATTGTCAGCGGGGGACCGAGATACGCAGTATTTT
-	TRBV5-5	-	TRBJ1-5	CASSLAGRGNQPQHF	TGTGCCAGCAGCTTGGCCGGCAGGGGTAATCAGCCCCAGCATTTT
-	TRBV7-7	-	TRBJ2-5	CASSSTWRETQYF	TGTGCCAGCAGTTCGACTTGGAGGGAGACCCAGTACTTC
TRBD1	TRBV7-9	-	TRBJ2-7	CASSWDSPTAEQYF	TGTGCCAGCAGCTGGGACAGCCCCACGGCCGAGCAGTACTTC
TRBD1	TRBV5-1	few	TRBJ2-2	CASSSLPGQGAGELFF	TGCGCCAGCAGCTCACTCCCGGGACAGGGAGCCGGGGAGCTGTTTTTT
-	TRBV7-2	few	TRBJ2-7	CASSLVTKGGYEQYF	TGTGCCAGCAGCTTAGTCACCAAAGGGGGCTACGAGCAGTACTTC
-	TRBV9	-	TRBJ2-1	CASSVALGASSYNEQFF	TGTGCCAGCAGCGTAGCTCTGGGGGCCAGCTCCTACAATGAGCAGTTCTTC
-	TRBV28	once	TRBJ1-2	CASSFNSNYGYTF	TGTGCCAGCAGTTTCAACAGCAACTATGGCTACACCTTC
-	TRBV6-1	few	TRBJ2-7	CASSEMSTRSSYEQYF	TGTGCCAGCAGTGAAATGAGTACTAGGAGCTCCTACGAGCAGTACTTC
-	TRBV5-1	-	TRBJ2-1	CASSLDPNEQFF	TGCGCCAGCAGCTTGGACCCTAATGAGCAGTTCTTC
TRBD1	TRBV6-5	-	TRBJ2-7	CASSGGQEQYF	TGTGCCAGCAGTGGGGGACAGGAGCAGTACTTC
TRBD1	TRBV28	few	TRBJ1-2	CASSRDRVLGYTF	TGTGCCAGCAGTCGCGACAGGGTCTTAGGCTACACCTTC
-	TRBV13	-	TRBJ2-7	CASSPSGRFGEQYF	TGTGCCAGCAGCCCCTCAGGGAGGTTTGGCGAGCAGTACTTC
-	TRBV11-1	medium-sized	TRBJ1-1	CASSLFENTEAFF	TGTGCCAGCAGCTTATTTGAGAACACTGAAGCTTTCTTT
TRBD1	TRBV30	few	TRBJ2-5	CAWRAPPERGLLETQYF	TGTGCCTGGAGGGCCCCCCCTGAGAGGGGGCTATTGGAGACCCAGTACTTC
-	TRBV7-3	-	TRBJ2-1	CASSLVPGYEQFF	TGTGCCAGCAGCTTAGTCCCAGGATATGAGCAGTTCTTC
TRBD1	TRBV10-3	few	TRBJ2-7	CATQGTVDYEQYF	TGTGCCACCCAAGGGACAGTAGACTACGAGCAGTACTTC
-	TRBV5-3	-	TRBJ1-2	CASSLAMEVYGYTF	TGTGCCAGCAGCTTGGCGATGGAGGTTTATGGCTACACCTTC
TRBD2	TRBV7-2	-	TRBJ2-1	CASSFVGTSGGASRNEQFF	TGTGCCAGCAGCTTCGTCGGGACTAGCGGGGGGGCCTCACGCAATGAGCAGTTCTTC
TRBD1	TRBV30	-	TRBJ1-5	CAWRDRENQPQHF	TGTGCCTGGAGAGACAGGGAAAATCAGCCCCAGCATTTT
-	TRBV7-9	-	TRBJ1-3	CASSLTSRSGNTIYF	TGTGCCAGCAGCTTAACTAGTCGCTCTGGAAACACCATATATTTT
-	TRBV7-9	-	TRBJ2-1	CASSLGELSSYNEQFF	TGTGCCAGCAGCCTTGGCGAACTGAGCTCCTACAATGAGCAGTTCTTC
TRBD1	TRBV5-6	-	TRBJ1-4	CASSLVGQGGEKLFF	TGTGCCAGCAGCTTGGTGGGACAGGGAGGTGAAAAACTGTTTTTT
-	TRBV5-1	-	TRBJ2-5	CASSLDRYQETQYF	TGCGCCAGCAGCTTGGACAGGTACCAAGAGACCCAGTACTTC
TRBD2	TRBV7-9	-	TRBJ2-1	CASSLDLTSGLNEQFF	TGTGCCAGCAGCTTAGATTTGACTAGCGGGCTCAATGAGCAGTTCTTC
-	TRBV4-1	-	TRBJ2-1	CASSQETLFYNEQFF	TGCGCCAGCAGCCAAGAGACCCTTTTCTACAATGAGCAGTTCTTC
TRBD2	TRBV28	-	TRBJ2-3	CASSLVRGGADTQYF	TGTGCCAGCAGTTTAGTGCGGGGGGGAGCAGATACGCAGTATTTT
TRBD1	TRBV28	-	TRBJ1-5	CASSSLDRGTQPQHF	TGTGCCAGCAGTTCGCTCGACAGGGGGACACAGCCCCAGCATTTT
-	TRBV6-6	-	TRBJ2-7	CASSYGVGGPYEQYF	TGTGCCAGCAGTTACGGGGTGGGGGGGCCATACGAGCAGTACTTC
TRBD1	TRBV5-1	-	TRBJ1-4	CANPTGRGTNEKLFF	TGCGCCAACCCGACAGGGCGTGGGACTAATGAAAAACTGTTTTTT
TRBD1	TRBV28	-	TRBJ1-5	CASTPLGQGDDQPQHF	TGTGCCAGTACCCCCTTGGGACAGGGAGATGATCAGCCCCAGCATTTT
-	TRBV19	-	TRBJ2-7	CASSMRQATYEQYF	TGTGCCAGTAGTATGAGACAGGCGACCTACGAGCAGTACTTC
-	TRBV13	-	TRBJ1-2	CASSLLEGEYGYTF	TGTGCCAGCAGCTTACTGGAGGGAGAATATGGCTACACCTTC
-	TRBV2	few	TRBJ1-2	CASSEDRSNYGYTF	TGTGCCAGCAGTGAGGACAGATCTAACTATGGCTACACCTTC